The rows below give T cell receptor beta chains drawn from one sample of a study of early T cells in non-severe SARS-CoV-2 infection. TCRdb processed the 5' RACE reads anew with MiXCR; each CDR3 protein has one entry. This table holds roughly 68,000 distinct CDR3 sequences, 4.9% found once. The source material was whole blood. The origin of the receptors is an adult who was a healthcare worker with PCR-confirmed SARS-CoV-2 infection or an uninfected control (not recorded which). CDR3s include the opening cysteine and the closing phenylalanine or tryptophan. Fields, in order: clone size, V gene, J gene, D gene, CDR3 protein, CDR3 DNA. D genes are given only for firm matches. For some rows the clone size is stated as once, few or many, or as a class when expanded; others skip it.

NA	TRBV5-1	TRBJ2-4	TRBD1	CASSSAYSQGKNIQYF	TGCGCCAGCAGCTCGGCCTATTCACAGGGGAAAAACATTCAGTACTTC
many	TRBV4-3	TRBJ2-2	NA	CASSQFLRGENTGELFF	TGCGCCAGCAGCCAATTTCTGCGCGGGGAGAACACCGGGGAGCTGTTTTTT
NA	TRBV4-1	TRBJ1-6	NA	CASSQGIRSNSPLHF	TGCGCCAGCAGCCAAGGTATTCGGTCCAATTCACCCCTCCACTTT
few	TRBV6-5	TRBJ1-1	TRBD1	CASRPTGVVYRNTEAFF	TGTGCCAGCAGACCGACAGGGGTCGTCTACCGGAACACTGAAGCTTTCTTT
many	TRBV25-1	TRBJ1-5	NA	CASSESGDQPQHF	TGTGCCAGCAGTGAATCGGGGGATCAGCCCCAGCATTTT
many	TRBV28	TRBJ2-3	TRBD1	CASSSSYRGLSDTQYF	TGTGCCAGCAGTTCCTCCTACAGGGGTCTCTCAGATACGCAGTATTTT
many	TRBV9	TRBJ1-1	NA	CASSARLSTEAFF	TGTGCCAGCAGCGCCAGGTTGAGCACTGAAGCTTTCTTT
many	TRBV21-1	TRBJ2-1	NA	CASSKARTSGRRYNEQFF	TGTGCCAGCAGCAAAGCTCGGACTAGCGGGAGGCGATACAATGAGCAGTTCTTC
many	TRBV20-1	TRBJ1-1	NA	CSASPTPQMNTEAFF	TGCAGTGCTAGTCCTACGCCGCAGATGAACACTGAAGCTTTCTTT
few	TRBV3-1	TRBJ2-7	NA	CASSQMASETYEQYF	TGTGCCAGCAGCCAGATGGCTAGCGAGACCTACGAGCAGTACTTC
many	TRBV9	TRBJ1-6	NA	CASSATGNNSPLHF	TGTGCCAGCAGCGCGACTGGTAACAATTCACCCCTCCACTTT
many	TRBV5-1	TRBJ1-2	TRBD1	CASSLGLGTGSYGYTF	TGCGCCAGCAGCTTGGGGCTCGGGACAGGGAGCTATGGCTACACCTTC
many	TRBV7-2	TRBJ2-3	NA	CASSLAQGTIDTDTQYF	TGTGCCAGCAGCTTAGCCCAGGGTACAATCGACACAGATACGCAGTATTTT
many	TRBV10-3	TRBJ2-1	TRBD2	CATDWTSGGYNEQFF	TGTGCCACCGACTGGACTAGCGGGGGTTACAATGAGCAGTTCTTC
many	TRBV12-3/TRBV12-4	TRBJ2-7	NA	CASSLLYEQYF	TGTGCCAGCAGTTTACTCTACGAGCAGTACTTC
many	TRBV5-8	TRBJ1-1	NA	CASSSRQIIADEAFF	TGTGCCAGCAGTTCGAGACAGATAATCGCGGATGAAGCTTTCTTT
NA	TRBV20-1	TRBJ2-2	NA	CSARALNTGELFF	TGCAGTGCTCGAGCCTTGAACACCGGGGAGCTGTTTTTT
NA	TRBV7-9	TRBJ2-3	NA	CASSFPLAADTQYF	TGTGCCAGCAGCTTCCCACTAGCTGCAGATACGCAGTATTTT
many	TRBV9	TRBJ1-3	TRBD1	CASSGGQSTVDTIYF	TGTGCCAGCAGCGGGGGACAGTCCACCGTCGACACCATATATTTT
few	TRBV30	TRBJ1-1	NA	CAWSAGQMNTEAFF	TGTGCCTGGAGTGCAGGACAGATGAACACTGAAGCTTTCTTT
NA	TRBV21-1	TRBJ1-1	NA	CASSKPTLPRVNTEAFF	TGTGCCAGCAGCAAACCGACCCTCCCGCGGGTGAACACTGAAGCTTTCTTT
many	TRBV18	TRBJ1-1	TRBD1	CASSRGTADTEAFF	TGTGCCAGCTCCCGCGGGACAGCGGACACTGAAGCTTTCTTT
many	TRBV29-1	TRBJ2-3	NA	CSVTDGASTDTQYF	TGCAGCGTTACGGACGGTGCTAGCACAGATACGCAGTATTTT
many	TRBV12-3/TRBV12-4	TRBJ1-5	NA	CASSLWTQGDQPQHF	TGTGCCAGCAGTCTCTGGACCCAAGGCGATCAGCCCCAGCATTTT
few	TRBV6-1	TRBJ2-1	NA	CASSYRTVSYNEQFF	TGTGCCAGCAGTTACCGGACAGTCTCCTACAATGAGCAGTTCTTC
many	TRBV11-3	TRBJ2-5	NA	CASSLDRETQYF	TGTGCCAGCAGCTTAGACAGGGAGACCCAGTACTTC
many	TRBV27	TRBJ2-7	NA	CASSPREVSYEQYF	TGTGCCAGCAGTCCCCGTGAGGTTTCCTACGAGCAGTACTTC
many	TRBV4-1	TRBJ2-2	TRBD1	CASSQGDRDTGELFF	TGCGCCAGCAGCCAGGGGGACAGGGACACCGGGGAGCTGTTTTTT
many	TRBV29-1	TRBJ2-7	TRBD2	CSVSGRVSEQYF	TGCAGCGTTAGCGGGAGAGTAAGCGAGCAGTACTTC
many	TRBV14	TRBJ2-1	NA	CASSRSSGYNEQFF	TGTGCCAGCAGCCGATCATCCGGATACAATGAGCAGTTCTTC
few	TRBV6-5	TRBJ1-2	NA	CASSSAGDHYGYTF	TGTGCCAGCAGCTCGGCAGGGGACCACTATGGCTACACCTTC
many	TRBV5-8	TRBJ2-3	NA	CASSKGLSTDTQYF	TGTGCCAGCAGCAAGGGACTCAGCACAGATACGCAGTATTTT
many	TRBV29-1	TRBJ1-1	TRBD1	CSVRQGNTEAFF	TGCAGCGTGCGACAGGGAAACACTGAAGCTTTCTTT
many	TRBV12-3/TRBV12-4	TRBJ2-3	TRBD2	CASSLPGGGTDTQYF	TGTGCCAGCAGTTTACCAGGCGGGGGGACAGATACGCAGTATTTT
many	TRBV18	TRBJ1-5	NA	CASSSLGAGDSNQPQHF	TGTGCCAGCTCATCCCTCGGGGCAGGTGATAGCAATCAGCCCCAGCATTTT
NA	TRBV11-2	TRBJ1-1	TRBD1	CASSLGDRESGAFF	TGTGCCAGCAGCTTAGGGGACAGGGAGAGTGGGGCTTTCTTT
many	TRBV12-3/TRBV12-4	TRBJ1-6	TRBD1	CASSQGTDNSPLHF	TGTGCCAGCAGCCAAGGGACAGACAATTCACCCCTCCACTTT
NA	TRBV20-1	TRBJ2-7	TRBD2	CSARGGLAGGSYEQYF	TGCAGTGCTAGAGGTGGACTAGCGGGGGGGTCCTACGAGCAGTACTTC
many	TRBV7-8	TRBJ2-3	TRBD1	CASSLGGQGMDTQYF	TGTGCCAGCAGCTTAGGCGGACAGGGGATGGATACGCAGTATTTT
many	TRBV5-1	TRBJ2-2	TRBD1	CASRRQGENTGELFF	TGCGCCAGCCGAAGACAGGGGGAGAACACCGGGGAGCTGTTTTTT
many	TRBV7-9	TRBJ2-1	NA	CASSAPSSRPSDEQFF	TGTGCCAGCAGCGCGCCATCTAGCCGGCCGAGCGATGAGCAGTTCTTC
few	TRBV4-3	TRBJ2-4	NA	CASSQVSGAKNIQYF	TGCGCCAGCAGCCAAGTCAGCGGGGCCAAAAACATTCAGTACTTC
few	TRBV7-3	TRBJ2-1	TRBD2	CASSLTSGVGTSLFNEQFF	TGTGCCAGCAGCTTAACTAGTGGTGTGGGGACTAGCTTATTCAATGAGCAGTTCTTC
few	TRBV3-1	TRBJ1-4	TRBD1	CASSQDGQGEKLFF	TGTGCCAGCAGCCAAGATGGACAGGGTGAAAAACTGTTTTTT
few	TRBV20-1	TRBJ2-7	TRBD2	CSARDSVLAGGPKYF	TGCAGTGCTAGAGACTCCGTGTTAGCGGGAGGGCCAAAGTACTTC